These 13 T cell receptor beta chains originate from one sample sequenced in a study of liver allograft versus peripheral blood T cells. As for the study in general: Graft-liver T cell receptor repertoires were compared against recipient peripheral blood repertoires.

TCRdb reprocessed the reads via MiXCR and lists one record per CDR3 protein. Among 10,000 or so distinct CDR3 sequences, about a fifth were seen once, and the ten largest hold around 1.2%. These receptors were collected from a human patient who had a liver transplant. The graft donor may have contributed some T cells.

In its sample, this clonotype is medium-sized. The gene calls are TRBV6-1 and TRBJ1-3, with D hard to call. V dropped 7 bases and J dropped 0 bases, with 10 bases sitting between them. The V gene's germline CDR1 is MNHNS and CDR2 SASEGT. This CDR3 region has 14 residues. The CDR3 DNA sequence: TGTGCCAGCATAGCGGTTCCCTCTGGAAACACCATATATTTT. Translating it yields CASIAVPSGNTIYF.

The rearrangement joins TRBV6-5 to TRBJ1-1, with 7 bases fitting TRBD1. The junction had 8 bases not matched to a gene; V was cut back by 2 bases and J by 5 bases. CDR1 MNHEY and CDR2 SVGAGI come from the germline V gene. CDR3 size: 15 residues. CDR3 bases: TGTGCCAGCAGTTACCAGACAGGGAGGTTGACTGAAGCTTTCTTT. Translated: CASSYQTGRLTEAFF.

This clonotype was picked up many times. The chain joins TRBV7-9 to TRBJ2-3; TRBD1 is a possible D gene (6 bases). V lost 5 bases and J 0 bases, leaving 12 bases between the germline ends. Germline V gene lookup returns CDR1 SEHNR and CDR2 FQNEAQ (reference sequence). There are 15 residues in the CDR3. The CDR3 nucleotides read TGTGCCAGCAGCCTTCAGGGGCCTAGCACAGATACGCAGTATTTT. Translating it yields CASSLQGPSTDTQYF. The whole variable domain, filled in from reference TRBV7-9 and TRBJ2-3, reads DTGVSQNPRHKITKRGQNVTFRCDPISEHNRLYWYRQTLGQGPEFLTYFQNEAQLEKSRLLSDRFSAERPKGSFSTLEIQRTEQGDSAMYLCASSLQGPSTDTQYFGPGTRLTVL.

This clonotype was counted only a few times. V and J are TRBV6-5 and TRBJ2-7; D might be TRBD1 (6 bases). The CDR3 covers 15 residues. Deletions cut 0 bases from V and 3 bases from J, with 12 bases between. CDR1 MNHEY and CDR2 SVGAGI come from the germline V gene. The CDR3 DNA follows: TGTGCCAGCAGTTACTCCGGGGACACCTACTACGAGCAGTACTTC. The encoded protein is CASSYSGDTYYEQYF.

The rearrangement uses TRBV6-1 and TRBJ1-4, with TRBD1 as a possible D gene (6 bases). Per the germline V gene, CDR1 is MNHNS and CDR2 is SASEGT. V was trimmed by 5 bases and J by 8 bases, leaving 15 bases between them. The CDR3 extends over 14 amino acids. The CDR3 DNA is TGTGCCAGCAGTCTCCTCAGGGGAGCAGAAAAACTGTTTTTT. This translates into CASSLLRGAEKLFF.

CDR3 nucleotide sequence: TGCAGTGCTAGAGGGCCGGTCTCTGGAAACACCATATATTTT. Protein product: CSARGPVSGNTIYF. The chain couples TRBV20-1 to TRBJ1-3; D gene uncertain. The CDR3 totals 14 residues. Trimming removed 1 base at V and 0 bases at J, with 7 bases between. CDR1 and CDR2 from the germline V gene are DFQATT and SNEGSKA (reference sequence).

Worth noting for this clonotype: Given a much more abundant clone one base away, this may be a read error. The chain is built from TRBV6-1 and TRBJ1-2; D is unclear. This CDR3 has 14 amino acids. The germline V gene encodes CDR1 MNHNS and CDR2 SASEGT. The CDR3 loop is CASSSRVQVYGYIF. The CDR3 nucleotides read TGTGCCAGCAGTTCCCGGGTGCAGGTATATGGCTACATCTTC.

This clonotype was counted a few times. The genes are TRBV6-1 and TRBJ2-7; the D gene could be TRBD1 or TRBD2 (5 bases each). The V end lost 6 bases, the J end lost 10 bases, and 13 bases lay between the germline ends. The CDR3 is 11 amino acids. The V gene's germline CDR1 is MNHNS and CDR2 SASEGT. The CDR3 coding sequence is TGTGCCAGCAGCCCGGGACGTCAACAGTACTTC. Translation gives CASSPGRQQYF.

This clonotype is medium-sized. The CDR3 DNA reads as TGTGCCATCAGTGGGACGGGGGGCATCAATCAGCCCCAGCATTTT. Its translation: CAISGTGGINQPQHF. This chain joins TRBV10-3 and TRBJ1-5; D might be TRBD1 (6 bases). Germline V CDR1 and CDR2: ENHRY, SYGVKD. V was cut by 4 bases and J by 3 bases, with 13 bases left in between. The CDR3 loop spans 15 amino acids.

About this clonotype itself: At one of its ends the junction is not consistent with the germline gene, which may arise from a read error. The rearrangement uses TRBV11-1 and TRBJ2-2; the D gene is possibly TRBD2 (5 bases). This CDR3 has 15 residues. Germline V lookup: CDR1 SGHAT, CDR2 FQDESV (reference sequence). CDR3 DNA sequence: TGTGCCAGCAGCCCGGGTGGGAGCACCACCGGGAAGCTGTTTTTT. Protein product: CASSPGGSTTGKLFF.

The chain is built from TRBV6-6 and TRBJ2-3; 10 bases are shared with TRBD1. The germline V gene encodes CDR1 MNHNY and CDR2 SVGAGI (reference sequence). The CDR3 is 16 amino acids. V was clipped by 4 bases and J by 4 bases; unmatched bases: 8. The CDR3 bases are TGTGCCAGCAGTTCGGTTACCGGGACAGGGGCAGATACGCAGTATTTT. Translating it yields CASSSVTGTGADTQYF.

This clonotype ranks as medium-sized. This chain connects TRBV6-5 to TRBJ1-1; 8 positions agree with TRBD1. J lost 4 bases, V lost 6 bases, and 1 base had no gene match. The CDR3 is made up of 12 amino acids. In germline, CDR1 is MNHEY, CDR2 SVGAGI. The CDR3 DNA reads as TGTGCCAGCAGAGGACAGGGCACTGAAGCTTTCTTT. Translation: CASRGQGTEAFF.

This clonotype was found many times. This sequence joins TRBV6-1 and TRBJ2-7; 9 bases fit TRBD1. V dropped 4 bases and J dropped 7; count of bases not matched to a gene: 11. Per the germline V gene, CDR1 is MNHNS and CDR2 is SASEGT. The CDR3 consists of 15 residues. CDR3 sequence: CASSADRGSVREQYF. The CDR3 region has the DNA TGTGCCAGCAGTGCGGACAGGGGTTCAGTAAGGGAGCAGTACTTC.